This T cell receptor (beta chain) was identified during a study of T-cell reconstitution after alpha-beta-depleted transplantation in children. Points from the study as a whole: Surviving recipient T cells and thymic progenitors produced the high day-60 TCRbeta diversity seen in some patients. T-cell counts and diversity at one year following transplant were attributed mainly to newly produced T cells.

This CDR3 is built from 13 residues. V was shortened by 5 bases and J by 0 bases, with 7 bases between the two germline ends. CDR1 is SGHTA, CDR2 FQGTGA, per germline. A word on this clonotype: Its cognate antigen is unknown.

Unique molecular identifiers were incorporated when the TCRbeta library was constructed. TCRdb ran MiXCR on the PCR reads and lists one entry per CDR3 protein. The sample consists of roughly 350,000 distinct CDR3 sequences, under 20% of them appearing once. The receptor was isolated from a male patient between 2 and 9 years old who had a stem cell transplant for acute lymphoblastic leukemia, so the T cells may come from the graft donor. The chain recombines TRBV7-3 with TRBJ1-1; D is unclear. Specimen: PBMCs, mostly from graft donor cells, collected 360 days after TCRalphabeta/CD19-depleted stem cell transplant. As DNA, the CDR3 is TGTGCCAGCAGCCCGTCTCTGAACACTGAAGCTTTCTTT. Residues: CASSPSLNTEAFF. Together with reference TRBV7-3 and TRBJ1-1, the CDR3 gives the full variable domain: GAGVSQTPSNKVTEKGKYVELRCDPISGHTALYWYRQSLGQGPEFLIYFQGTGAADDSGLPNDRFFAVRPEGSVSTLKIQRTERGDSAVYLCASSPSLNTEAFFGQGTRLTVV.